What follows are 7 T cell receptor beta chains derived from one specimen sequenced in a study of shared clonotypes between healthy human individuals. Assay: immunoSEQ multiplex PCR; the TCRdb copy retains only in-frame clones and omits some. The table shows 1,400,000 or so clones, with approximately 98.5% occurring only once. Sequenced input: naive CD4+ T cells sorted from blood. Subset denoted: CD45RA+ positively selected. These receptors all come from a man aged 25-45 years in good health.

This clone was observed once. CDR3 nucleotide sequence: TGTGCCAGCAGCGTTAGCGGGTTTGGGGATACGCAGTATTTT. It yields the protein CASSVSGFGDTQYF. The chain joins TRBV5-4 to TRBJ2-3; 7 positions match TRBD2. The V and J ends lost 4 bases and 6 bases, in that order; junction bases with no gene match: 8. CDR3 length: 14 amino acids. The germline gives CDR1 SGHNT, CDR2 YYREEE (reference sequence).

The chain employs TRBV18 and TRBJ1-2, with D uncertain. The germline gives CDR1 KGHSH, CDR2 LQKENI. CDR3 length equals 13 residues. The V and J ends lost 2 bases and 12 bases respectively, with 16 bases between them. CDR3 amino acids: CASSPSPVPGNTF. In nucleotides, the CDR3 is TGTGCCAGCTCACCATCCCCGGTCCCTGGGAACACCTTC. Variable domain in full (rest from reference TRBV18 and TRBJ1-2): NAGVMQNPRHLVRRRGQEARLRCSPMKGHSHVYWYRQLPEEGLKFMVYLQKENIIDESGMPKERFSAEFPKEGPSILRIQQVVRGDSAAYFCASSPSPVPGNTFGSGTRLTVV.

This clone is a singleton in its sample. Other DNA variants within this sample encode the same CDR3. The chain recombines TRBV18 with TRBJ1-1; maybe TRBD1 (5 bases). The V end was cut by 3 bases, the J end by 0 bases, with 8 bases between. Germline V gene sequence: CDR1 KGHSH, CDR2 LQKENI. This CDR3 is built from 14 residues. CDR3 in DNA: TGTGCCAGCTCACCGCCGGGACTGAACACTGAAGCTTTCTTT. It translates to CASSPPGLNTEAFF.

V usage is TRBV11-2 and J usage is TRBJ2-3; no reliable D call. Germline V gene lookup returns CDR1 SGHAT and CDR2 FQNNGV. Trimming took off 0 bases at V and 2 bases at J, with 12 bases between the two ends. This CDR3 is built from 16 residues. In nucleotides, the CDR3 is TGTGCCAGCAGCTTAGACTTTGGTCTCCACACAGATACGCAGTATTTT. Translation: CASSLDFGLHTDTQYF.

About this clone: The same CDR3 can be traced to other DNA sequences in this sample. CDR3 region: CASSQGQSYEQYF. The CDR3 nucleotides read TGTGCCAGCTCCCAGGGACAGTCCTACGAGCAGTACTTC. The V gene is TRBV18, the J gene TRBJ2-7; 7 nucleotides align to TRBD1. Germline trimming cut 6 bases from V and 1 base from J; bases unmatched to any gene: 3. Germline V gives CDR1 KGHSH, CDR2 LQKENI. The CDR3 runs 13 residues.

This clone has a single count. V gene TRBV28 combines with J gene TRBJ1-2; D not certain. V shed 5 bases and J shed 5 bases, with 12 bases lying between them. CDR1 and CDR2 from the germline V gene are MDHEN and SYDVKM. There are 13 residues in the CDR3. The CDR3 here is CASSPEANYGYTF. In nucleotides, the CDR3 is TGTGCCAGCAGTCCGGAGGCGAATTATGGCTACACCTTC.

J is TRBJ2-5 and V is TRBV11-3; D may match TRBD1 or TRBD2 (6 bases each). Trimming pared 0 bases from V and 2 bases from J, leaving 10 bases between. Germline V CDR1 and CDR2: SGHNT, YENEEA. This CDR3 has 15 amino acids. The CDR3, as DNA: TGTGCCAGCAGCTTAGATGGGGGGCAGCAAGAGACCCAGTACTTC. It translates to CASSLDGGQQETQYF. The full variable domain, rest sourced from reference TRBV11-3 and TRBJ2-5, is EAGVVQSPRYKIIEKKQPVAFWCNPISGHNTLYWYLQNLGQGPELLIRYENEEAVDDSQLPKDRFSAERLKGVDSTLKIQPAELGDSAVYLCASSLDGGQQETQYFGPGTRLLVL.